The 7 T cell receptor beta chains below were found in one sample sequenced in a study of PD-L1 blockade in urothelial cancer (dated by TCRdb to the late 2010s). The protocol used for the library was the immunoSEQ multiplex PCR assay. The table comes from immuneACCESS by way of TCRdb, which keeps in-frame sequences with V and J called. Part of the clones is missing from these tables; in studies checked, under half for an unresolved V gene and the rest for unknown reasons. The sample table shows roughly 32,000 clones, and roughly 82% are seen once. The ten largest make up about 31% of the sample. This material consisted of PBMCs, taken around atezolizumab (anti-PD-L1) treatment. Source of these receptors: a man between 60 and 70 years old with urothelial cancer.

V usage is TRBV6-5 and J usage is TRBJ1-3; possible D gene TRBD1, 6 bases. The CDR3 contains 14 residues. Trimming took off 6 bases at V and 4 bases at J, with 13 bases between the two ends. Germline-derived CDR1 and CDR2 are MNHEY and SVGAGI. CDR3 in DNA: TGTGCCAGCAGGTCCGCCGGGACAGGAAACACCATATATTTT. Translated, it gives CASRSAGTGNTIYF.

The chain has TRBV29-1 and TRBJ2-1, with 8 bases fitting TRBD1. The length of the CDR3 is 12 residues. Trimming at V came to 6 bases and at J to 7 bases, leaving 5 bases not matched to a gene. Germline V gene lookup returns CDR1 SQVTM and CDR2 ANQGSEA. DNA for the CDR3: TGCAGCGTACTCCGGGACAGGAATGAGCAGTTCTTC. Amino acid sequence: CSVLRDRNEQFF.

The chain has TRBV18 and TRBJ2-7, with D maybe TRBD1 (6 bases). Germline V gene data show CDR1 as KGHSH and CDR2 as LQKENI. The CDR3 extends over 15 amino acids. The V and J ends lost 6 bases and 6 bases respectively, with 21 bases between them. This CDR3 reads CASSLSPQGSGEQYF. For the CDR3, the DNA is TGTGCCAGCTCGCTTTCCCCCCAGGGGTCCGGCGAGCAGTACTTC.

This chain uses TRBV5-4 with TRBJ2-1, with 10 bases that match TRBD2. J lost 10 bases, V lost 4 bases, and 2 bases had no gene match. Germline CDR1 and CDR2: SGHNT and YYREEE (reference sequence). CDR3 size: 12 residues. The CDR3 region is CASSPTSGEQFF. The CDR3 nucleotides read TGTGCCAGCAGCCCGACTAGCGGGGAGCAGTTCTTC. The variable domain in full, completed from reference TRBV5-4 and TRBJ2-1, reads ETGVTQSPTHLIKTRGQQVTLRCSSQSGHNTVSWYQQALGQGPQFIFQYYREEENGRGNFPPRFSGLQFPNYSSELNVNALELDDSALYLCASSPTSGEQFFGPGTRLTVL.

A word on this clone: The junction departs from the called germline gene at one end, perhaps through a read error. The rearrangement joins TRBV7-7 to TRBJ2-5; 8 bases are a match to TRBD1. CDR3 length: 15 residues. Germline CDR1 is SSHAT and CDR2 is FNYEAQ (reference sequence). The CDR3 loop is CASSLAGTGKETQYF. The CDR3 DNA reads as TGTGCTAGCAGCTTGGCCGGGACAGGAAAAGAGACCCAGTACTTC. Based on the CDR3 plus reference TRBV7-7 and TRBJ2-5, the full variable domain is GAGVSQSPRYKVTKRGQDVTLRCDPISSHATLYWYQQALGQGPEFLTYFNYEAQPDKSGLPSDRFSAERPEGSISTLTIQRTEQRDSAMYRCASSLAGTGKETQYFGPGTRLLVL.

V usage is TRBV27 and J usage is TRBJ2-3; 8 bases fit TRBD2. This CDR3 comprises 14 residues. Germline V CDR1 and CDR2: MNHEY, SMNVEV (reference sequence). After removal of 6 bases from V and 3 bases from J, the junction contained 5 bases not matched to a gene. The CDR3 loop is CASSDRGGTDTQYF. CDR3 DNA: TGTGCCAGCAGCGATCGGGGGGGGACAGATACGCAGTATTTT.

This clone is medium-sized in the sample. The CDR3 sequence: CASSLTELYGYTF. CDR3 DNA sequence: TGTGCCAGCAGCTTAACAGAGCTCTATGGCTACACCTTC. The chain has TRBV7-9 and TRBJ1-2; D is unclear. Germline lookup yields CDR1 SEHNR and CDR2 FQNEAQ (reference sequence). The CDR3 runs to 13 residues. V was trimmed by 2 bases and J by 4 bases, leaving 8 bases between them.